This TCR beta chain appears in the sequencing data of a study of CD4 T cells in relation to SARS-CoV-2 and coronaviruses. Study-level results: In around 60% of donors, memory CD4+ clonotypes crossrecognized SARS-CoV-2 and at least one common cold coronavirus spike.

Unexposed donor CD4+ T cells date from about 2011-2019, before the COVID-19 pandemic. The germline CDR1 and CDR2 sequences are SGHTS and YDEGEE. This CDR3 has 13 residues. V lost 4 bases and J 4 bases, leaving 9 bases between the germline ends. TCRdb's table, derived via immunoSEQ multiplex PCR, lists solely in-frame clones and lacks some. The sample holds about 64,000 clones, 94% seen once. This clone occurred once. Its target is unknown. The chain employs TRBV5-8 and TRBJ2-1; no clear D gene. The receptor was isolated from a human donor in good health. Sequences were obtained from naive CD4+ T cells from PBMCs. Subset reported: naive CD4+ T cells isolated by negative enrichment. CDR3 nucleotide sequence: TGTGCCAGCAGCGCCGACACTTACAATGAGCAGTTCTTC. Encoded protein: CASSADTYNEQFF.